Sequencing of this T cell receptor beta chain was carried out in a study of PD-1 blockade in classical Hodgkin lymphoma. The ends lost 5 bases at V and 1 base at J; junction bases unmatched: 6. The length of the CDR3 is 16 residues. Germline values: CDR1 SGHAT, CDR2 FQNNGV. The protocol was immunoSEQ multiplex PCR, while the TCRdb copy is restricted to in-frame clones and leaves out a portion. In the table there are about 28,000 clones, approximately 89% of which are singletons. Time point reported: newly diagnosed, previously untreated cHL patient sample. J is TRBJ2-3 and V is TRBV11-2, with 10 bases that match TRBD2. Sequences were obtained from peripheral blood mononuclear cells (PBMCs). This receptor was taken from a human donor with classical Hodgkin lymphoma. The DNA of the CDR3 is TGTGCCAGCAGCCGAATTCTAGCGGGGGGCACAGATACGCAGTATTTT. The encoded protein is CASSRILAGGTDTQYF.